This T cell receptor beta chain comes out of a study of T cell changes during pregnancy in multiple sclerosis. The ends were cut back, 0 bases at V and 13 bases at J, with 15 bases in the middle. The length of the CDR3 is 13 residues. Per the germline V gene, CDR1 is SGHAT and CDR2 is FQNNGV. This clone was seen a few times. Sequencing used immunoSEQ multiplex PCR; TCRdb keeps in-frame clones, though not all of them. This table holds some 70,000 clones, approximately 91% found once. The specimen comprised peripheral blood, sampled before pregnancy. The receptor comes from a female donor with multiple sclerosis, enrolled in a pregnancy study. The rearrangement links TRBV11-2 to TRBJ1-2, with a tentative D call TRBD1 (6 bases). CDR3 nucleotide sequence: TGTGCCAGCAGCTTAGATGGCGGGGGCAGGTGCACCTTC. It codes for CASSLDGGGRCTF.